This T cell receptor beta chain stems from a study of CXCR3-negative and CXCR3-positive naive CD8 T cells. Study-wide results and caveats: Naive cells positive for CXCR3 carried more hydrophobic TRB CDR3s than CXCR3-negative ones.

The TRB libraries of cDNA were built by UMI-labeled 5' RACE. TCRdb re-called the 5' RACE reads and catalogs CDR3 proteins one per entry, DNA excluded. The sample has roughly 130,000 distinct CDR3 sequences. For this clonotype: Its antigen is as yet unknown.

The sequence was collected from a human donor in good health. Some clones in this sample may be carry-over from other donors' samples. Source material: naive CXCR3+ CD8+ T cells from blood. Specified subset: CD45RO-CCR7+CD27+CD95- naive CD8+ T cells expressing CXCR3 (TNR3+).

This CDR3 is CASSHDGYEQYF. The V call is TRBV5-1, the J call TRBJ2-7. The CDR3 runs to 12 residues. Germline values: CDR1 SGHRS, CDR2 YFSETQ.